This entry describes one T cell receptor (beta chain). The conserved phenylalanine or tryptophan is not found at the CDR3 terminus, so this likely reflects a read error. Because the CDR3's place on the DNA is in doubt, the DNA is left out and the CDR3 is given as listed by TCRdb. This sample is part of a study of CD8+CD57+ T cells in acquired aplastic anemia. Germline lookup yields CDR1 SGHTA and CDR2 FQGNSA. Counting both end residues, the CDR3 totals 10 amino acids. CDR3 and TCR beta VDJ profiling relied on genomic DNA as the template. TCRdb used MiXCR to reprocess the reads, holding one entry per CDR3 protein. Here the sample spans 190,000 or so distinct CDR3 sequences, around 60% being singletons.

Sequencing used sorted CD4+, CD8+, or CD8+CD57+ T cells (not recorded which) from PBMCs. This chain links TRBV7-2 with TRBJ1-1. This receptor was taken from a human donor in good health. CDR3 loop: CASSFRTSGI.